What follows are 9 T cell receptor beta chains derived from one specimen sequenced in a study of T cell responses to AZD1222 COVID-19 vaccine. Clones were read by immunoSEQ multiplex PCR, and TCRdb kept only the in-frame ones, dropping some. Altogether approximately 130,000 clones are present, 90% being singletons, with the ten largest covering approximately 7.9%. The sample was peripheral blood, taken on day 0 of AZD1222 vaccination. The origin of the receptors is an adult in good health.

The chain uses TRBV28 and TRBJ2-2; 7 positions agree with TRBD1. The germline V gene has CDR1 MDHEN and CDR2 SYDVKM. J was trimmed by 0 bases and V by 5 bases; bases with no gene match: 6. The CDR3 consists of 16 residues. Written as DNA, the CDR3 is TGTGCCAGCAGTGCTCCCGGGACAGCGAACACCGGGGAGCTGTTTTTT. Protein sequence: CASSAPGTANTGELFF. Together with reference TRBV28 and TRBJ2-2, the CDR3 gives the full variable domain: DVKVTQSSRYLVKRTGEKVFLECVQDMDHENMFWYRQDPGLGLRLIYFSYDVKMKEKGDIPEGYSVSREKKERFSLILESASTNQTSMYLCASSAPGTANTGELFFGEGSRLTVL.

The rearrangement joins TRBV19 to TRBJ2-6, with 8 positions matching TRBD1. The CDR3 spans 15 residues. Germline loops: CDR1 LNHDA, CDR2 SQIVND (reference sequence). Losses at the gene ends were 6 bases for V and 2 bases for J; bases not matched to a gene: 3. The DNA for the CDR3 is TGTGCCAGTAGGAGGACAGGGACTGGGGCCAACGTCCTGACTTTC. This sequence encodes CASRRTGTGANVLTF.

The V and J genes are TRBV27 and TRBJ1-5, with D maybe TRBD1 (6 bases). Germline-derived CDR1 and CDR2 are MNHEY and SMNVEV (reference sequence). V was trimmed by 5 bases and J by 6 bases, leaving 14 bases between them. CDR3 length: 14 residues. This CDR3 is CASSQKTGTQPQHF. CDR3 coding DNA: TGTGCCAGCAGTCAAAAGACAGGCACTCAGCCCCAGCATTTT.

The chain employs TRBV2 and TRBJ2-7, with 7 nucleotides matching TRBD1. The junction had 18 bases not matched to a gene; V was cut back by 7 bases and J by 3 bases. The CDR3 is made up of 17 amino acids. CDR1 is SNHLY, CDR2 FYNNEI, per germline. This CDR3 is CASTIRGPIGQVYEQYF. The CDR3 nucleotides are TGTGCCAGCACCATAAGGGGGCCAATCGGTCAGGTCTACGAGCAGTACTTC.

This clone was detected only once. The V and J genes are TRBV27 and TRBJ2-4; TRBD2 agrees at 8 bases. CDR1 is MNHEY, CDR2 SMNVEV, per germline (reference sequence). The CDR3 loop spans 14 amino acids. After removal of 2 bases from V and 5 bases from J, the junction contained 2 bases not matched to a gene. The CDR3 sequence: CASSLKLAENIQYF. As DNA, the CDR3 is TGTGCCAGCAGTTTAAAACTAGCGGAAAACATTCAGTACTTC.

The V gene is TRBV19, the J gene TRBJ2-5; D possibly corresponds to TRBD2 (5 bases). The germline CDR1 and CDR2 sequences are LNHDA and SQIVND (reference sequence). The CDR3 sequence is 15 residues long. V was trimmed by 2 bases and J by 5 bases, leaving 15 bases between them. The CDR3 DNA follows: TGTGCCAGTAGTATATTTGGGAGTGATGGGGAGACCCAGTACTTC. It encodes CASSIFGSDGETQYF. The full variable domain, its missing parts supplied by reference TRBV19 and TRBJ2-5, is DGGITQSPKYLFRKEGQNVTLSCEQNLNHDAMYWYRQDPGQGLRLIYYSQIVNDFQKGDIAEGYSVSREKKESFPLTVTSAQKNPTAFYLCASSIFGSDGETQYFGPGTRLLVL.

The J gene is TRBJ1-5, the V gene TRBV29-1; 9 bases match TRBD1. Trimming took 4 bases from V and 5 from J; bases not matched to a gene: 6. The CDR3 covers 14 residues. Per germline, CDR1 SQVTM and CDR2 ANQGSEA. The CDR3 sequence: CSVVGTGLDQPQHF. In DNA, the CDR3 is TGCAGCGTTGTAGGGACAGGGCTCGATCAGCCCCAGCATTTT.

This clone was counted once. The chain couples TRBV19 to TRBJ1-6; the D gene is possibly TRBD1 (5 bases). V lost 5 bases and J 6 bases, leaving 11 bases between the germline ends. Germline CDR1 and CDR2: LNHDA and SQIVND (reference sequence). The CDR3 has 14 amino acids. Written as DNA, the CDR3 is TGTGCCAGTAGTCGAGCGGGGCCTAATTCACCCCTCCACTTT. It translates to CASSRAGPNSPLHF.

This clone has a single count. The gene calls are TRBV5-1 and TRBJ2-1; TRBD1 or TRBD2 may be the D gene (6 bases each). The V end was cut by 4 bases, the J end by 9 bases, with 14 bases between. Germline lookup yields CDR1 SGHRS and CDR2 YFSETQ. The CDR3 runs 13 residues. CDR3 residues: CASSPEGGSEQFF. As DNA, the CDR3 is TGCGCCAGCAGCCCGGAGGGGGGAAGTGAGCAGTTCTTC.